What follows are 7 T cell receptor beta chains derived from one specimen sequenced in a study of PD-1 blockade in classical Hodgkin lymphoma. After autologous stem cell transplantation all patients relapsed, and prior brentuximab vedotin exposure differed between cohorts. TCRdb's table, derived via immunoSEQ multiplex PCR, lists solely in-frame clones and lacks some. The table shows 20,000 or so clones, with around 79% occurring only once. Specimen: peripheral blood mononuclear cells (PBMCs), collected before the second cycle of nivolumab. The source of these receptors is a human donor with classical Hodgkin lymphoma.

The CDR3 reads CASSQDRIGNTIYF. The CDR3 region has the DNA TGTGCCAGCAGTCAGGACAGGATCGGAAACACCATATATTTT. The gene calls are TRBV6-5 and TRBJ1-3; 7 bases match TRBD1. CDR1 MNHEY and CDR2 SVGAGI come from the germline V gene. The V gene end was trimmed by 5 bases and the J gene end by 4 bases; junction bases not matched to a gene: 5. The CDR3 is made up of 14 amino acids.

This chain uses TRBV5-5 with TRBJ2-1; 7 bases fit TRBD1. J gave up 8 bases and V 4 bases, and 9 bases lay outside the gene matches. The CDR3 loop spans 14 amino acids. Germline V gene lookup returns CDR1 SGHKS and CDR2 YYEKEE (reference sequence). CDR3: CASSTSGQVHEQFF. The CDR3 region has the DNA TGTGCCAGCAGCACCAGCGGACAGGTCCATGAGCAGTTCTTC.

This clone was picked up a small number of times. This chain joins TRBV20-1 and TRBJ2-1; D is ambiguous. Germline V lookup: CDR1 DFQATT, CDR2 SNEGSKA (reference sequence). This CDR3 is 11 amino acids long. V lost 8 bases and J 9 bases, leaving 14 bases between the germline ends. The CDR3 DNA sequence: TGCAGTACCGAGGTAGGACGTGAGCAGTTCTTC. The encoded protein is CSTEVGREQFF.

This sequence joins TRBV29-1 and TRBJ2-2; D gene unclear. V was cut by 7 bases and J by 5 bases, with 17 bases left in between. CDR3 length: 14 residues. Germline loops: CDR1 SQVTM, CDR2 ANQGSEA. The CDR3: CSAAPTLLTGELFF. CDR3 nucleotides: TGCAGCGCGGCCCCGACGCTTCTGACCGGGGAGCTGTTTTTT.

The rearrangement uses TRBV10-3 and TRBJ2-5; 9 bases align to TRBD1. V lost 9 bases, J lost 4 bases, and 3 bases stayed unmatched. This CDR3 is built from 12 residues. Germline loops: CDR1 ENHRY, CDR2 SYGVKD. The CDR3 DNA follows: TGTGCCATTAAGACAGGGGGAGAGACCCAGTACTTC. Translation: CAIKTGGETQYF.

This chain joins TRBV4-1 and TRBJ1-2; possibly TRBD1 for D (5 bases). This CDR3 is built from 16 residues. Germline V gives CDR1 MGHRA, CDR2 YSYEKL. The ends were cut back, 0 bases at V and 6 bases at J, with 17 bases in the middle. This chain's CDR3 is CASSQDYQGSKDGYTF. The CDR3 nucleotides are TGCGCCAGCAGCCAAGATTATCAGGGATCAAAGGATGGCTACACCTTC.

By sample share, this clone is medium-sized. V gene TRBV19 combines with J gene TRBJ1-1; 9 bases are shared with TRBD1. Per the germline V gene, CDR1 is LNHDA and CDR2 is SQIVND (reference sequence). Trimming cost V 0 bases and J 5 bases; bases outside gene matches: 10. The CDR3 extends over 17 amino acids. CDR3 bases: TGTGCCAGTAGTATAGAACAAACAGGGGGCTGGTGGACTGAAGCTTTCTTT. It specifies CASSIEQTGGWWTEAFF. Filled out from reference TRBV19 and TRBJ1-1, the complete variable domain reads DGGITQSPKYLFRKEGQNVTLSCEQNLNHDAMYWYRQDPGQGLRLIYYSQIVNDFQKGDIAEGYSVSREKKESFPLTVTSAQKNPTAFYLCASSIEQTGGWWTEAFFGQGTRLTVV.